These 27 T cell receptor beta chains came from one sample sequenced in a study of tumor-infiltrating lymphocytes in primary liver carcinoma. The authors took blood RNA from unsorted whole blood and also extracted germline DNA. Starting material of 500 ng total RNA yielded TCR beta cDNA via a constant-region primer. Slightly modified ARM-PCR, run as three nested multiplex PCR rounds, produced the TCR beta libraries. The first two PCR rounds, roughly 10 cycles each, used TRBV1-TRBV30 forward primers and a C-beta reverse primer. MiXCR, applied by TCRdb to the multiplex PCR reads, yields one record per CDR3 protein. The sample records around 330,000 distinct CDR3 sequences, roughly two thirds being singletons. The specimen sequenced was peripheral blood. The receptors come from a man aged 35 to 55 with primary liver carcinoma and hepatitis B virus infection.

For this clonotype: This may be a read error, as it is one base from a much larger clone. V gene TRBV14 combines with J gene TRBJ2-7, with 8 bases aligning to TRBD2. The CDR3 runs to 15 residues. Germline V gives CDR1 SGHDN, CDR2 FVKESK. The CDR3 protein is CTSSQSSGSGYEQYF. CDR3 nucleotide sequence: TGTACCAGCAGCCAATCAAGCGGGAGTGGCTACGAGCAGTACTTC.

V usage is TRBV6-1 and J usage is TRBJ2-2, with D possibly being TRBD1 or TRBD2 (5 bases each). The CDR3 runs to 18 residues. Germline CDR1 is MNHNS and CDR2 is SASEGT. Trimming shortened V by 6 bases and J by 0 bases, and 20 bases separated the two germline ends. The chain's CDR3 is CASRTFHTGASNTGELFF. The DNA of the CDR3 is TGTGCCAGCAGGACTTTCCACACCGGGGCTTCGAACACCGGGGAGCTGTTTTTT.

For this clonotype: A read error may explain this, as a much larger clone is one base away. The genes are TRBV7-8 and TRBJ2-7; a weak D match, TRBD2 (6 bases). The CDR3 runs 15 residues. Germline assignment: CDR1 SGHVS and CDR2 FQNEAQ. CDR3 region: CVSSPLTGRSYEQYF. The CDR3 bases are TGTGTCAGCAGCCCATTAACCGGGAGATCCTACGAGCAGTACTTC.

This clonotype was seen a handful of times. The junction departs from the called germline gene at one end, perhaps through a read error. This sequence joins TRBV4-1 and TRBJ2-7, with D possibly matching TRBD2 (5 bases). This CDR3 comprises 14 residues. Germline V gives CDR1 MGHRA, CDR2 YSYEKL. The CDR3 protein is CANSQTGVSYEQYF. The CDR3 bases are TGCGCCAACAGCCAGACCGGGGTATCCTACGAGCAGTACTTC.

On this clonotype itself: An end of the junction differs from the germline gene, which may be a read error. CDR3 region: CSVPSGSLQHFF. For the CDR3, the DNA is TGCAGCGTCCCTAGCGGGAGTCTTCAGCACTTCTTC. This rearrangement joins TRBV29-1 to TRBJ2-1, with TRBD2 matching over 10 bases. This CDR3 spans 12 amino acids. Germline loops: CDR1 SQVTM, CDR2 ANQGSEA.

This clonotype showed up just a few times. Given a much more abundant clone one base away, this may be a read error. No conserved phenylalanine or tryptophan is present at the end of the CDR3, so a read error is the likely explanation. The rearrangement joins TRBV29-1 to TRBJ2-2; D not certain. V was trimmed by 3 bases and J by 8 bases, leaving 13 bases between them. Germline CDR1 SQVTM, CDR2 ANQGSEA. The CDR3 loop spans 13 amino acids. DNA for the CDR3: TGCAGCGTTGAGTGGGCCCGTGGGGGGGAGCTGTTTCTT. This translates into CSVEWARGGELFL.

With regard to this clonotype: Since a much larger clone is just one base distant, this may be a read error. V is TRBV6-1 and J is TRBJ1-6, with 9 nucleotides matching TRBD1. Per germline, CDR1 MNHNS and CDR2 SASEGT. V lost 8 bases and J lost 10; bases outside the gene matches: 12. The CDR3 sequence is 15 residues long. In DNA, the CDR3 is TGTGCCAGCGGTCCGCGGACAGGGGAGGGGTCACCCCTCCACTTT. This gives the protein CASGPRTGEGSPLHF.

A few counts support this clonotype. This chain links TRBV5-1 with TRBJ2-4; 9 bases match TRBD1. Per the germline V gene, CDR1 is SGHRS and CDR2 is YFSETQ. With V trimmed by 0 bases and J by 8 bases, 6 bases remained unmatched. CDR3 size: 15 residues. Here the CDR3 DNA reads TGCGCCAGCAGCTTGGCACCGGGACAGGGATACATTCAGTACTTC. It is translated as CASSLAPGQGYIQYF. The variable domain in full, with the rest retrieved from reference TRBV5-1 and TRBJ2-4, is KAGVTQTPRYLIKTRGQQVTLSCSPISGHRSVSWYQQTPGQGLQFLFEYFSETQRNKGNFPGRFSGRQFSNSRSEMNVSTLELGDSALYLCASSLAPGQGYIQYFGAGTRLSVL.

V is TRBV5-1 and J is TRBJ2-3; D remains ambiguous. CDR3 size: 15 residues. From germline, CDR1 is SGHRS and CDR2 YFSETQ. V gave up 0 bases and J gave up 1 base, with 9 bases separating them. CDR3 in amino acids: CASSLDSLRTDTQYF. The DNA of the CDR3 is TGCGCCAGCAGCTTGGATAGCCTGCGCACAGATACGCAGTATTTT.

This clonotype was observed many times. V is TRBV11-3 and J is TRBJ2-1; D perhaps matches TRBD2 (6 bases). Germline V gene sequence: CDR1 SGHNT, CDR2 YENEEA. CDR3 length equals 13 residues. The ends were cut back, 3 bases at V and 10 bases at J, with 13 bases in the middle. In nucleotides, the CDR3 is TGTGCCAGCAGCTTCCGGCCTGGGGGGGAGCAGTTCTTC. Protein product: CASSFRPGGEQFF.

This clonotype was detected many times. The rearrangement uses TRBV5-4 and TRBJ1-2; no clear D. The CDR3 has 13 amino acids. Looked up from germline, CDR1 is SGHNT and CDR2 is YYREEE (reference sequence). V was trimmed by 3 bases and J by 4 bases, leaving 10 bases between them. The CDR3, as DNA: TGTGCCAGCAGCTCCGGGTCTATCTATGGCTACACCTTC. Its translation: CASSSGSIYGYTF.

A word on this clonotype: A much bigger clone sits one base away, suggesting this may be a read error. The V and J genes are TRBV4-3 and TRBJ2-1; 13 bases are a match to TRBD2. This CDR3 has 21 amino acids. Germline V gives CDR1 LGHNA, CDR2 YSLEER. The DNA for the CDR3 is TGCGCCAGCAGCCAAGATTTTCGCGGGACAGGGACTAGCGGGATCAACAATGAGCAGTGCTTC. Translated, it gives CASSQDFRGTGTSGINNEQCF.

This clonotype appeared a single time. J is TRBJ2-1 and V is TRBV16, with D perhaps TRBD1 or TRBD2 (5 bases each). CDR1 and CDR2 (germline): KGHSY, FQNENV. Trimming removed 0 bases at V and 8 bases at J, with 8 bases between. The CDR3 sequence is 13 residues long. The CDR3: CASSQSGDHEQFF. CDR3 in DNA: TGTGCCAGCAGCCAATCCGGGGACCATGAGCAGTTCTTC.

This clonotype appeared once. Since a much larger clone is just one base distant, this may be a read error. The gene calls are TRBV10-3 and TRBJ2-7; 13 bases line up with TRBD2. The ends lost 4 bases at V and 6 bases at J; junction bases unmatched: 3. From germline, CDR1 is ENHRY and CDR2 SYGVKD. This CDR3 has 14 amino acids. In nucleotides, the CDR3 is TGTGCCATCAGTGGGACTAGCGGGAGCTGCGAGCAGTACTTC. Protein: CAISGTSGSCEQYF.

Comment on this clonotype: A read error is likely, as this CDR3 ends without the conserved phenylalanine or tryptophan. CDR3 in amino acids: CASTIKSGSQVETQYL. The DNA for the CDR3 is TGTGCCAGCACCATAAAAAGTGGGAGTCAGGTGGAGACCCAGTACCTC. The chain links TRBV11-2 to TRBJ2-5; a weak D match, TRBD2 (5 bases). The CDR3 is made up of 16 amino acids. From germline, CDR1 is SGHAT and CDR2 FQNNGV. V lost 7 bases to trimming and J lost 5 bases, with 23 bases between them.

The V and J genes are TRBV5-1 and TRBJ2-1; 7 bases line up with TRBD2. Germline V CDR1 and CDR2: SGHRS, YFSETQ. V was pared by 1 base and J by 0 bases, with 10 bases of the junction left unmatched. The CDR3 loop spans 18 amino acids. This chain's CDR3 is CASSLTFSGPSSYNEQFF. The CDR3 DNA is TGCGCCAGCAGCTTGACATTTAGCGGGCCGAGCTCCTACAATGAGCAGTTCTTC.

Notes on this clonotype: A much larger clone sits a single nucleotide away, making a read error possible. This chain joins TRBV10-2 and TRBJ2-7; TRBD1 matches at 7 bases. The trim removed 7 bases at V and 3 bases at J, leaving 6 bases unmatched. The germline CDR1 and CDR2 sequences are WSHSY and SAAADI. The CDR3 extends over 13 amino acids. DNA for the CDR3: TGCGCCAGCAAACCGGGACAGATCTACGAGCAGTACTTC. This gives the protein CASKPGQIYEQYF.

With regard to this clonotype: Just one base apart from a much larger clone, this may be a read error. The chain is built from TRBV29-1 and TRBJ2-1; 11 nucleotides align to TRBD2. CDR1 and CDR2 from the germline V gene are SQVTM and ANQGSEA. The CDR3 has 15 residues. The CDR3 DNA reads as TGCAACGTTTTAAACCGACTAGCGGGATTTTTCGGGCAGTTCTTC. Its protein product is CNVLNRLAGFFGQFF.

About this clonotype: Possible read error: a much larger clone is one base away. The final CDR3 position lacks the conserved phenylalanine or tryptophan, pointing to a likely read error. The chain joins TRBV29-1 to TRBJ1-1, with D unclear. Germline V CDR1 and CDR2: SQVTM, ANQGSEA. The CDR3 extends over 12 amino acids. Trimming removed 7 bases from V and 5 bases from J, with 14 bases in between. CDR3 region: CSANNGVTEAFS. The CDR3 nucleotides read TGCAGCGCGAACAACGGGGTGACTGAAGCTTTCTCT.

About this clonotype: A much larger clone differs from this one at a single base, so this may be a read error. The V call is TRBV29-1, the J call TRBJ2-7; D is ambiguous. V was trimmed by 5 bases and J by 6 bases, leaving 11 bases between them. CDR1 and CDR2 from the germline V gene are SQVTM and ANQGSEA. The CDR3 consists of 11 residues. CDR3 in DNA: TGCAGCGTTAAGAACGCCCGCGAGCAGTACTTC. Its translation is CSVKNAREQYF.

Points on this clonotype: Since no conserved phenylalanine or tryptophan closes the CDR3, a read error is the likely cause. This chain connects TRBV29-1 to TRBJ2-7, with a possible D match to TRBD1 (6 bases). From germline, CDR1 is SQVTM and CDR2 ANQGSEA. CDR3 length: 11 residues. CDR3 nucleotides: TGCAACGTTCGACAGGCCTACGAGCAGTACCTC. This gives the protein CNVRQAYEQYL.

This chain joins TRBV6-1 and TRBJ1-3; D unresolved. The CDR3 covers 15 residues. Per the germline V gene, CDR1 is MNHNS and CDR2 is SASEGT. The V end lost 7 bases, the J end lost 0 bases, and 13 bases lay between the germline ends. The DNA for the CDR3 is TGTGCCAGCAATGGTTACCGGTTCTCTGGAAACACCATATATTTT. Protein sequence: CASNGYRFSGNTIYF.

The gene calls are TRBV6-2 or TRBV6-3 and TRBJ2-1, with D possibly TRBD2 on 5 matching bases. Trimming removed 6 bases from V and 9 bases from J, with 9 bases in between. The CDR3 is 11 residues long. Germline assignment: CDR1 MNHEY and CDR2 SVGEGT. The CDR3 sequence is CASSGGREQFF. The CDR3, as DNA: TGTGCCAGCAGCGGCGGGCGTGAGCAGTTCTTC.

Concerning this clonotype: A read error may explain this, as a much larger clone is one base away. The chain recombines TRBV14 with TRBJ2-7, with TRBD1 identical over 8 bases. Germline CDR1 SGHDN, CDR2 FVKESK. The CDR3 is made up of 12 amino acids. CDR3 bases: TGTGCCAGCAGCCAGGACAGCAGGGGGCTCTTTTTC. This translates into CASSQDSRGLFF.

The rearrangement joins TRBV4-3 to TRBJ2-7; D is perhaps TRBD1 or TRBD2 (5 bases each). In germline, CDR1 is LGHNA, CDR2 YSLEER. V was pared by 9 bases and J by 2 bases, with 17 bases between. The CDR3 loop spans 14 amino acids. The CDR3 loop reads CASSSGATPYEQYF. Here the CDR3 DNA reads TGCGCCAGTAGCTCCGGGGCAACGCCCTACGAGCAGTACTTC.

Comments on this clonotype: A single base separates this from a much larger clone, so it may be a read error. The CDR3 nucleotides read TGTGCCAGCAGTCTCTCACTCCCACAGGATTGGGGCTCTGGGGCCAACGTCCTGACTTTC. Translation gives CASSLSLPQDWGSGANVLTF. J is TRBJ2-6 and V is TRBV6-1, with a possible D match to TRBD1 (5 bases). Germline CDR1 and CDR2: MNHNS and SASEGT. The CDR3 length is 20 residues. V was shortened by 5 bases and J by 0 bases, with 23 bases between the two germline ends.

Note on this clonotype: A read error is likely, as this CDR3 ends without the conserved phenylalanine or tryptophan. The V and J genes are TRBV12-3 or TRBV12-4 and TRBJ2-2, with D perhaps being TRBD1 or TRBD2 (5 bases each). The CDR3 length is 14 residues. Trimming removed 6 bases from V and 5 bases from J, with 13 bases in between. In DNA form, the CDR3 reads TGTGCCAGCAGCCCAGAGGGGAATACCGGGGAGCTGTTTCTT. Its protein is CASSPEGNTGELFL.